One and the same sample provided the 9 T cell receptor beta chains below, sequenced in a study of T cells in Graves' hyperthyroidism and ophthalmopathy. TCR beta CDR3 regions were amplified from RNA. A first-round RT-PCR of the TCR CDR3 used the HTBI primer set. TCRdb redid the calling of the multiplex PCR reads with MiXCR, one entry per CDR3 protein. The sample lists fewer than 650,000 distinct CDR3 sequences, about 15% occurring once. The source material was blood. The receptors originated from a woman aged 25 to 39 with Graves' hyperthyroidism that later progressed to Graves' ophthalmopathy.

This clonotype was picked up many times. V is TRBV6-5 and J is TRBJ2-7; D may be TRBD1 (5 bases). The V end was cut by 4 bases, the J end by 3 bases, with 16 bases between. The germline V gene encodes CDR1 MNHEY and CDR2 SVGAGI. The CDR3 consists of 15 residues. The CDR3, as DNA: TGTGCCAGCAGTTTCAGACAGCCTAACGGCTACGAGCAGTACTTC. This codes for CASSFRQPNGYEQYF.

This clonotype was seen repeatedly, ten times or more. The chain has TRBV29-1 and TRBJ2-1; TRBD2 agrees at 9 bases. Trimming at V came to 4 bases and at J to 2 bases, leaving 3 bases not matched to a gene. This CDR3 is built from 14 residues. Germline V gene sequence: CDR1 SQVTM, CDR2 ANQGSEA. CDR3 loop: CSVVGGRAYNEQFF. CDR3 DNA: TGCAGCGTTGTCGGCGGGAGGGCCTACAATGAGCAGTTCTTC.

This clonotype turned up a few times. DNA for the CDR3: TGTGCCAGCAGCGTAAATCCGGGACTAGCGGGAGTGTATGAGCAGTTCTTC. As protein: CASSVNPGLAGVYEQFF. The chain employs TRBV9 and TRBJ2-1; 14 nucleotides agree with TRBD2. Trimming at V came to 1 base and at J to 8 bases, leaving 8 bases not matched to a gene. CDR1 and CDR2 from the germline V gene are SGDLS and YYNGEE. The CDR3 extends over 17 amino acids.

This clonotype appeared many times. The CDR3 region is CSVGEGRYEKLFF. DNA of the CDR3: TGCAGCGTTGGTGAAGGGCGGTATGAAAAACTGTTTTTT. The chain uses TRBV29-1 and TRBJ1-4; D gene unclear. CDR3 length equals 13 residues. Germline CDR1 reads SQVTM; CDR2 reads ANQGSEA. With 4 bases removed from V and 6 bases from J, the gap between germline ends came to 12 bases. The whole variable domain, filled in from reference TRBV29-1 and TRBJ1-4, reads SAVISQKPSRDICQRGTSLTIQCQVDSQVTMMFWYRQQPGQSLTLIATANQGSEATYESGFVIDKFPISRPNLTFSTLTVSNMSPEDSSIYLCSVGEGRYEKLFFGSGTQLSVL.

This clonotype was picked up many times. The chain joins TRBV5-1 to TRBJ2-2; no clear D. This CDR3 region has 16 residues. Germline CDR1 reads SGHRS; CDR2 reads YFSETQ. V was clipped by 2 bases and J by 8 bases, with 19 bases between them. CDR3 region: CASSFNIVNTEGELFF. The CDR3 DNA reads as TGCGCCAGCAGCTTTAATATCGTGAACACAGAGGGGGAGCTGTTTTTT.

With respect to this clonotype: A much larger clone is a single base away; this may be a read error. In this CDR3 the conserved last residue, phenylalanine or tryptophan, is missing, so a read error is likely. The genes are TRBV7-3 and TRBJ1-4; no definite D call. This CDR3 has 13 residues. V lost 6 bases, J lost 4 bases, and 9 bases lay in between. Germline V gives CDR1 SGHTA, CDR2 FQGTGA. CDR3: CASSTGRNEKLFL. The CDR3 DNA is TGTGCCAGCAGTACCGGCCGTAATGAAAAACTGTTTTTA.

This clonotype appeared many times. This chain connects TRBV3-1 to TRBJ1-1; maybe TRBD1 (5 bases). Germline V gene data show CDR1 as LGHDT and CDR2 as YNNKEL (reference sequence). The V end was cut by 6 bases, the J end by 3 bases, with 23 bases between. The CDR3 is 17 residues long. The CDR3 protein is CASRRERRGDRDTEAFF. DNA for the CDR3: TGTGCCAGCAGGAGGGAGAGAAGGGGCGATCGGGACACTGAAGCTTTCTTT.

There are many counts of this clonotype. This chain uses TRBV3-1 with TRBJ1-1; 7 bases match TRBD1. The V gene's germline CDR1 is LGHDT and CDR2 YNNKEL (reference sequence). Losses at the gene ends were 4 bases for V and 1 base for J; bases not matched to a gene: 6. This CDR3 comprises 15 residues. This chain's CDR3 is CASSRPGQTNTEAFF. DNA of the CDR3: TGTGCCAGCAGCCGACCGGGACAGACGAACACTGAAGCTTTCTTT. Together with reference TRBV3-1 and TRBJ1-1, the CDR3 gives the full variable domain: DTAVSQTPKYLVTQMGNDKSIKCEQNLGHDTMYWYKQDSKKFLKIMFSYNNKELIINETVPNRFSPKSPDKAHLNLHINSLELGDSAVYFCASSRPGQTNTEAFFGQGTRLTVV.

At least ten counts were recorded for this clonotype. Here the CDR3 DNA reads TGCAGTGCTAGTGCATGGGAGGGGGGCGCAGATGAAGCTTTCTTT. Amino acids: CSASAWEGGADEAFF. The chain has TRBV20-1 and TRBJ1-1; tentative D call: TRBD1 (6 bases). This CDR3 contains 15 residues. In germline, CDR1 is DFQATT, CDR2 SNEGSKA (reference sequence). V lost 3 bases, J lost 7 bases, and 21 bases lay in between.